Given below is one TCR beta chain in context. Its antigen is not yet known. Per-base qualities were not stored, and no clone one base away is much larger. The library was built by means of 5' RACE. Data came from an Illumina HiSeq 2500. A second PCR of roughly 7 to 11 cycles was performed with a sample-barcoded 5' primer and a J-beta primer mix. Each TCR beta cDNA molecule received a unique molecular identifier from a template-switch 5' adaptor carrying 12 random nucleotides. Each sample yielded at least 3 million CDR3-containing paired-end reads. The Mint cDNA synthesis kit, primed by a TRBC-specific oligonucleotide, was used to synthesize first-strand cDNA from all RNA. After uracil-DNA glycosylase treatment, a first 18-cycle PCR used universal primers M1SS and BC2_uni_R on all cDNA. Concerning the study's data processing: Each sample was normalized by randomly selecting 1 million high-quality reads, each carrying a distinct molecular identifier. Reads sharing molecular identifiers were discarded rather than binned into consensus sequences. CDR3 identification, clonotype clustering and error correction used MiTCR with a Q25 quality threshold and the strictest error-elimination algorithm. A nonparametric unseen species model using Euler transformation provided a lower-bound estimate of total TCR beta diversity. In TCRdb, the public reads were trimmed at Q25 with fastp and aligned with MiXCR, with productive beta chains retained. Every CDR3 protein is listed once, alongside the most common genes and DNA of its rows. TCRdb assigned the V and J calls; the authors' analysis was not used. In this sample the table shows about 1.8 million distinct CDR3 sequences, around half of which occur a single time. The ten largest clonotypes hold over 2% of the sample.

This sample was included in a study of blood T cells in healthy people across ages (dated by TCRdb to the mid-2010s). Describing the broader study: Template switching captured roughly one uniquely barcoded TCR beta cDNA molecule per two T cells in model experiments. To track age-related changes in TCR beta repertoire diversity, the study relied on deep sequencing normalized with unique cDNA molecular identifiers. The donors were split into four age groups: young (average around 15 years), middle-aged (39), aged (about 62) and long-lived (approximately 80). To avoid experimental bias, donors of different ages were spread randomly across the sequencing lanes. The study analyzed two additional independent replicas of 1 million unique cDNA reads from the same blood draw for two donors, one aged 18 to 30 and one aged 80 or older.

Study-level results and caveats: Compared with the aged group, the long-lived group had more naive CD4+ T cells, fewer expanded clones and increased TCR diversity, suggesting age selection. As age increased, observed TCR beta diversity per million T cells dropped in a roughly linear way, and a significant reduction was already evident by age roughly 40. Estimates of total diversity based on one million sequenced T cells were regarded as lower bounds and as underestimates. There was a strong correlation between observed TCR beta diversity and the percentage of naive T cells measured by flow cytometry. Bulk unsorted PBMC profiling prevented conclusive comparison of naive and antigen-experienced compartments. Because the CMV infection status of the donors was unknown, age-related changes in expanded clonotypes may potentially have been confounded.

Donors were roughly 40 systemically healthy Caucasian individuals from Russia aged 6 to 90 years. Around 10 milliliters of peripheral blood were collected from each donor into EDTA-treated Vacutainer tubes. Ficoll-Paque density-gradient centrifugation was used to isolate PBMCs, with at least 7 million obtained per sample. Trizol reagent was used to extract total RNA from PBMCs, with at least 6 micrograms per sample. For every donor, flow cytometry on a PBMC aliquot measured the percentage of naive CD45RAhigh/CD27high T cells. The receptor was derived from a woman aged 40 to 50 in good health. What was sequenced was blood.

The DNA reads as follows: TGTGCCAGCAAACCATTCGAGGGCGATGAGCAGTTCTTC. Translated, it reads CASKPFEGDEQFF. This chain joins TRBV2 to TRBJ2-1, and TRBD2 may be the D gene, going by 5 matching bases. The CDR1 and CDR2 encoded by the germline V gene are SNHLY and FYNNEI. The CDR3 goes from the cysteine to the phenylalanine over 13 residues. Of all the DNA, just the CDR3 is kept, 39 bases in frame from base 1. Trimming at the junction amounts to 7 bases on V and 8 bases on J, and the germline ends lie 15 bases apart.